The 21 T cell receptor beta chains given below trace back to one sample, sequenced in a study of blood T cell repertoires in COVID-19. Measured with immunoSEQ multiplex PCR; TCRdb has only the in-frame clones, and not every one. The sample consists of roughly 220,000 clones, 88% of them appearing once. Sequenced material: PBMCs or T cells enriched from blood (not recorded which). The receptors shown here come from a woman aged 25 to 39 who had recovered from COVID-19.

This chain uses TRBV19 with TRBJ2-5, with TRBD2 as a possible D gene (6 bases). This CDR3 contains 15 residues. CDR1 and CDR2 from the germline V gene are LNHDA and SQIVND (reference sequence). Between the trimmed V and J ends, which lost 4 bases and 3 bases, there was a span of 15 bases. The CDR3 region has the DNA TGTGCCAGTAGTACCCACCGGGACTCAAAAGAGACCCAGTACTTC. Residues: CASSTHRDSKETQYF.

The chain links TRBV19 to TRBJ1-5, with D tentatively TRBD1 (5 bases). From germline, CDR1 is LNHDA and CDR2 SQIVND (reference sequence). The CDR3 consists of 14 residues. With 7 bases removed from V and 7 bases from J, the gap between germline ends came to 17 bases. For the CDR3, the DNA is TGTGCCAGTATGGCAGGGTATAGTAGCCAGCCCCAGCATTTT. This translates into CASMAGYSSQPQHF.

This chain uses TRBV19 with TRBJ1-5; TRBD1 matches at 7 bases. There are 16 residues in the CDR3. V shed 3 bases and J 1 base; nucleotides not matched to a gene: 6. Germline V gives CDR1 LNHDA, CDR2 SQIVND (reference sequence). This CDR3 reads CASSMPDRASNQPQHF. The CDR3 DNA sequence: TGTGCCAGTAGTATGCCCGACAGGGCGAGCAATCAGCCCCAGCATTTT.

This sequence joins TRBV7-2 and TRBJ2-5, with TRBD1 as a possible D gene (6 bases). Germline V gene data show CDR1 as SGHTA and CDR2 as FQGNSA. V dropped 4 bases and J dropped 5 bases, with 17 bases sitting between them. This CDR3 contains 15 residues. The CDR3 region is CASSWNPQGRETQYF. CDR3 DNA sequence: TGTGCCAGCAGCTGGAATCCACAGGGCCGGGAGACCCAGTACTTC.

This clone was seen just once. The V call is TRBV6-4, the J call TRBJ2-2; TRBD2 agrees at 8 bases. Trimming cost V 7 bases and J 5 bases; bases outside gene matches: 12. Germline V CDR1 and CDR2: MRHNA, SNTAGT. This CDR3 is 16 amino acids long. CDR3 coding DNA: TGTGCCAGCAATGAGGCAGCGGGGGTTCGAACCGGGGAGCTGTTTTTT. This translates into CASNEAAGVRTGELFF.

J is TRBJ1-4 and V is TRBV6-5; TRBD1 might be the D (5 bases). There are 14 residues in the CDR3. From germline, CDR1 is MNHEY and CDR2 SVGAGI. Trimming pared 7 bases from V and 7 bases from J, leaving 16 bases between. The DNA for the CDR3 is TGTGCCAGCAATCAGGGTCCGTGGGGTGAAAAACTGTTTTTT. Translated, it gives CASNQGPWGEKLFF.

The CDR3 DNA reads as TGCGCCAGCAGCTTGGCAGGAGGACGGTACCAAGAGACCCAGTACTTC. Protein product: CASSLAGGRYQETQYF. V is TRBV5-1 and J is TRBJ2-5, with a weak D call TRBD2 (5 bases). Germline assignment: CDR1 SGHRS and CDR2 YFSETQ. Trimming removed 0 bases from V and 0 bases from J, with 12 bases in between. The CDR3 sequence is 16 residues long.

The chain uses TRBV7-8 and TRBJ1-4; 7 bases are shared with TRBD1. Germline V lookup: CDR1 SGHVS, CDR2 FQNEAQ. The CDR3 has 17 amino acids. Germline trimming cut 3 bases from V and 6 bases from J; bases unmatched to any gene: 13. CDR3 loop: CASSFGQAMFGDEKLFF. The CDR3 DNA follows: TGTGCCAGCAGCTTTGGACAGGCCATGTTTGGCGATGAAAAACTGTTTTTT.

The chain employs TRBV7-9 and TRBJ1-1; a possible D gene is TRBD1 (5 bases). The CDR3 contains 16 residues. V was shortened by 4 bases and J by 0 bases, with 15 bases between the two germline ends. Looked up from germline, CDR1 is SEHNR and CDR2 is FQNEAQ (reference sequence). The CDR3 DNA sequence: TGTGCCAGCAGCTCCCTGCCAGGGCCTATGAACACTGAAGCTTTCTTT. The encoded protein is CASSSLPGPMNTEAFF. The complete variable domain, with remaining parts taken from reference TRBV7-9 and TRBJ1-1, reads DTGVSQNPRHKITKRGQNVTFRCDPISEHNRLYWYRQTLGQGPEFLTYFQNEAQLEKSRLLSDRFSAERPKGSFSTLEIQRTEQGDSAMYLCASSSLPGPMNTEAFFGQGTRLTVV.

The genes are TRBV27 and TRBJ2-7; D possibly corresponds to TRBD2 (6 bases). Deletions cut 6 bases from V and 6 bases from J, with 21 bases between. Germline V gene data show CDR1 as MNHEY and CDR2 as SMNVEV (reference sequence). CDR3 length equals 15 residues. CDR3 sequence reads: CASRPLAAAPGEQYF. Here the CDR3 DNA reads TGTGCCAGCAGACCGTTAGCGGCAGCTCCGGGCGAGCAGTACTTC.

In its sample, this clone was seen a few times. The sample carries other DNA sequences with the same CDR3. The J gene is TRBJ1-1, the V gene TRBV7-2; 7 bases are shared with TRBD1. V lost 5 bases, J lost 5 bases, and 8 bases stayed unmatched. This CDR3 has 14 residues. CDR1 SGHTA and CDR2 FQGNSA come from the germline V gene. CDR3 in DNA: TGTGCCAGCAGCCCACAGGGGCGGAGGACTGAAGCTTTCTTT. This encodes CASSPQGRRTEAFF.

This chain joins TRBV5-1 and TRBJ2-4, with TRBD1 identical over 9 bases. The germline CDR1 and CDR2 sequences are SGHRS and YFSETQ. The CDR3 sequence is 13 residues long. V was clipped by 5 bases and J by 7 bases; unmatched bases: 4. In DNA, the CDR3 is TGCGCCAGCAGTTCCGGACAGGGGAACATTCAGTACTTC. It specifies CASSSGQGNIQYF.

The chain has TRBV7-8 and TRBJ2-2; the D gene is possibly TRBD1 (6 bases). The germline CDR1 and CDR2 sequences are SGHVS and FQNEAQ. This CDR3 region has 15 residues. The V end lost 6 bases, the J end lost 0 bases, and 11 bases lay between the germline ends. The DNA of the CDR3 is TGTGCCAGCAGAGACAGGACATCGAACACCGGGGAGCTGTTTTTT. Its translation: CASRDRTSNTGELFF.

This sequence joins TRBV9 and TRBJ2-3, with 9 bases lining up with TRBD2. V gave up 5 bases and J gave up 1 base; unmatched junction bases: 17. Germline lookup yields CDR1 SGDLS and CDR2 YYNGEE. The CDR3 spans 19 residues. CDR3 loop: CASSRRTGRASGGTDTQYF. For the CDR3, the DNA is TGTGCCAGCAGTCGGCGAACAGGGCGGGCTAGCGGGGGCACAGATACGCAGTATTTT.

The chain is built from TRBV27 and TRBJ1-3; D not certain. Trimming shortened V by 5 bases and J by 0 bases, and 11 bases separated the two germline ends. Germline-derived CDR1 and CDR2 are MNHEY and SMNVEV (reference sequence). CDR3 length equals 15 residues. CDR3 sequence reads: CASSPHSTSGNTIYF. The DNA for the CDR3 is TGTGCCAGCAGTCCCCACAGTACCTCTGGAAACACCATATATTTT.

The table lists this clone with a few counts. The rearrangement joins TRBV29-1 to TRBJ1-2, with D maybe TRBD1 (5 bases). The CDR3 runs 15 residues. Trimming took 5 bases from V and 4 from J, leaving 20 bases between them. Germline V lookup: CDR1 SQVTM, CDR2 ANQGSEA. The CDR3 nucleotides are TGCAGCGTTTCTAACTCTGGGGCAGGCACCTATGGCTACACCTTC. It specifies CSVSNSGAGTYGYTF. Full variable domain (rest looked up from reference TRBV29-1 and TRBJ1-2): SAVISQKPSRDICQRGTSLTIQCQVDSQVTMMFWYRQQPGQSLTLIATANQGSEATYESGFVIDKFPISRPNLTFSTLTVSNMSPEDSSIYLCSVSNSGAGTYGYTFGSGTRLTVV.

The V gene is TRBV7-8, the J gene TRBJ1-1; D perhaps matches TRBD1 (5 bases). CDR1 and CDR2 from the germline V gene are SGHVS and FQNEAQ. CDR3 length: 11 residues. Trimming removed 9 bases at V and 5 bases at J, with 10 bases between. CDR3 region: CASQGGTEAFF. The CDR3, as DNA: TGTGCCAGTCAGGGAGGGACTGAAGCTTTCTTT. The whole variable domain, remainder taken from reference TRBV7-8 and TRBJ1-1, is GAGVSQSPRYKVAKRGQDVALRCDPISGHVSLFWYQQALGQGPEFLTYFQNEAQLDKSGLPSDRFFAERPEGSVSTLKIQRTQQEDSAVYLCASQGGTEAFFGQGTRLTVV.

The rearrangement links TRBV6-5 to TRBJ2-4; 8 bases match TRBD1. The V gene end was trimmed by 4 bases and the J gene end by 2 bases; junction bases not matched to a gene: 7. Germline V gene lookup returns CDR1 MNHEY and CDR2 SVGAGI. CDR3 size: 16 residues. The CDR3 sequence: CASSFWTGSSKNIQYF. CDR3 in DNA: TGTGCCAGCAGTTTCTGGACAGGGTCGTCCAAAAACATTCAGTACTTC.

DNA of the CDR3: TGTGCCAGCAGCGAGGGGGGGGCCTCTGGGGCCAACGTCCTGACTTTC. Translated: CASSEGGASGANVLTF. V gene TRBV7-2 combines with J gene TRBJ2-6; maybe TRBD2 (7 bases). From germline, CDR1 is SGHTA and CDR2 FQGNSA. The V end lost 5 bases, the J end lost 0 bases, and 11 bases lay between the germline ends. This CDR3 has 16 residues.

This rearrangement joins TRBV6-5 to TRBJ2-6; TRBD1 might be the D (6 bases). Trimming stripped 6 bases from V and 1 base from J, with 10 bases between. Germline V gene lookup returns CDR1 MNHEY and CDR2 SVGAGI. The CDR3 length is 15 residues. The CDR3 is CASSRTGSGANVLTF. The DNA for the CDR3 is TGTGCCAGCAGCCGAACAGGGTCTGGGGCCAACGTCCTGACTTTC.

V gene TRBV19 combines with J gene TRBJ1-4, with 10 bases matching TRBD1. Germline V gives CDR1 LNHDA, CDR2 SQIVND (reference sequence). The CDR3 is made up of 15 amino acids. The junction had 4 bases not matched to a gene; V was cut back by 6 bases and J by 3 bases. Written as DNA, the CDR3 is TGTGCCAGTAGAGACAGGGGGCGGGCTAATGAAAAACTGTTTTTT. Translated, it gives CASRDRGRANEKLFF.